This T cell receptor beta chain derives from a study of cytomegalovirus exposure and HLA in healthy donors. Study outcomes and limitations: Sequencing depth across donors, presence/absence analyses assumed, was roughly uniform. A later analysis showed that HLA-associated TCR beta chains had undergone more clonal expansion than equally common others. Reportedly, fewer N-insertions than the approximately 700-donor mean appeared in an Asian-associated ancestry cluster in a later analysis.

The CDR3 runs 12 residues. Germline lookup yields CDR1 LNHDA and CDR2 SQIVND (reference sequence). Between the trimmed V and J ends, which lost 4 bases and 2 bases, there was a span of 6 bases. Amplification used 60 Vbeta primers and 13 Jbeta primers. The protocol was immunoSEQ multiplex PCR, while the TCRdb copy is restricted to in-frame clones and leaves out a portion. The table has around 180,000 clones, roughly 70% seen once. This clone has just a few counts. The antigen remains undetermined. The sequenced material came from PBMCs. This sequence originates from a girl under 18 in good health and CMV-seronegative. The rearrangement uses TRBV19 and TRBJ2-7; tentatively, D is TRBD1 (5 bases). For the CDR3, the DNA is TGTGCCAGTAGTAAACAGGCCTACGAGCAGTACTTC. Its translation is CASSKQAYEQYF. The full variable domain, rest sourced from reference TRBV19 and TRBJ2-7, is DGGITQSPKYLFRKEGQNVTLSCEQNLNHDAMYWYRQDPGQGLRLIYYSQIVNDFQKGDIAEGYSVSREKKESFPLTVTSAQKNPTAFYLCASSKQAYEQYFGPGTRLTVT.